The next 22 T cell receptor beta chains were all read from a single sample in a study of beta chain features in type 1 diabetes. The authors reverse transcribed all of the isolated RNA, so sequencing captured expressed TCRB transcripts. Sequencing was performed with immunoSEQ multiplex PCR; in TCRdb, only in-frame clones are kept and a portion is missing. The table includes some 360,000 clones, about 19% detected once. Material for sequencing was naive CD4+ T cells from blood. The source is a woman under 30 in good health.

This clone was detected only a few times. V gene TRBV10-3 combines with J gene TRBJ2-5, with 7 bases identical to TRBD2. Per germline, CDR1 ENHRY and CDR2 SYGVKD. Germline trimming cut 3 bases from V and 4 bases from J; bases unmatched to any gene: 8. The CDR3 has 15 residues. The CDR3 region has the DNA TGTGCCATCAGTGAAACCAGCGGGGATCGAGAGACCCAGTACTTC. It translates to CAISETSGDRETQYF.

There are a few counts of this clone. This sequence joins TRBV5-1 and TRBJ2-1, with D perhaps TRBD1 (5 bases). The germline V and J ends were trimmed by 0 bases and 6 bases, with 10 bases remaining between them. Per germline, CDR1 SGHRS and CDR2 YFSETQ. The CDR3 runs to 14 residues. CDR3 DNA: TGCGCCAGCAGCTTGGGTCGGACACCCAATGAGCAGTTCTTC. It is translated as CASSLGRTPNEQFF.

Only a few counts were recorded for this clone. This chain joins TRBV15 and TRBJ2-7, with TRBD1 matching over 9 bases. Germline loops: CDR1 LNHNV, CDR2 YYDKDF (reference sequence). This CDR3 has 15 amino acids. The V segment lost 2 bases and the J segment 3 bases; nucleotides outside the gene matches: 5. CDR3 nucleotides: TGTGCCACCAGCAGACGGGGACAGGGAAACTACGAGCAGTACTTC. Amino acid sequence: CATSRRGQGNYEQYF.

A few counts support this clone. The V call is TRBV7-3, the J call TRBJ2-5; 7 nucleotides line up with TRBD1. Germline V CDR1 and CDR2: SGHTA, FQGTGA. CDR3 length: 16 amino acids. The V segment lost 5 bases and the J segment 5 bases; nucleotides outside the gene matches: 14. The CDR3 loop reads CASSPHTGTEGETQYF. The DNA of the CDR3 is TGTGCCAGCAGCCCTCATACCGGGACAGAGGGGGAGACCCAGTACTTC.

This CDR3 is CASSRGQSSYNEQFF. The DNA of the CDR3 is TGTGCCAGCAGCCGGGGACAAAGCTCCTACAATGAGCAGTTCTTC. The J gene is TRBJ2-1, the V gene TRBV7-3; weak D call: TRBD1 (6 bases). The length of the CDR3 is 15 residues. The ends were cut back, 5 bases at V and 0 bases at J, with 11 bases in the middle. Germline CDR1 is SGHTA and CDR2 is FQGTGA.

A few counts support this clone. V gene TRBV5-1 combines with J gene TRBJ2-7; possible D gene TRBD2, 6 bases. This CDR3 is built from 14 residues. From germline, CDR1 is SGHRS and CDR2 YFSETQ. V lost 3 bases and J 6 bases, leaving 16 bases between the germline ends. In DNA form, the CDR3 reads TGCGCCAGCAGCTGGGGAGGTAGAGCGAGCGAGCAGTACTTC. Translated, it gives CASSWGGRASEQYF. The full variable domain, rest sourced from reference TRBV5-1 and TRBJ2-7, is KAGVTQTPRYLIKTRGQQVTLSCSPISGHRSVSWYQQTPGQGLQFLFEYFSETQRNKGNFPGRFSGRQFSNSRSEMNVSTLELGDSALYLCASSWGGRASEQYFGPGTRLTVT.

The chain joins TRBV19 to TRBJ1-1; D is undetermined. CDR1 is LNHDA and CDR2 is SQIVND in the germline V gene (reference sequence). Trimming took off 0 bases at V and 3 bases at J, with 5 bases between the two ends. The CDR3 is 13 residues long. The CDR3 coding sequence is TGTGCCAGTAGTATAGACCGTGACACTGAAGCTTTCTTT. Its protein is CASSIDRDTEAFF.

The chain joins TRBV4-2 to TRBJ1-2; the D gene is possibly TRBD1 (5 bases). V was shortened by 0 bases and J by 1 base, with 9 bases between the two germline ends. The germline V gene has CDR1 LGHNA and CDR2 YNFKEQ. The length of the CDR3 is 15 residues. DNA for the CDR3: TGTGCCAGCAGCCAAGACAAGGGGTATAACTATGGCTACACCTTC. This gives the protein CASSQDKGYNYGYTF.

On this clone itself: Other DNA sequences in the sample encode the same CDR3. V and J are TRBV7-2 and TRBJ2-1; weak D call: TRBD1 (6 bases). The germline V and J ends were trimmed by 1 base and 2 bases, with 9 bases remaining between them. The CDR3 is made up of 15 amino acids. In germline, CDR1 is SGHTA, CDR2 FQGNSA. The CDR3 spells CASSLEGGPYNEQFF. In nucleotides, the CDR3 is TGTGCCAGCAGCTTAGAAGGGGGACCCTACAATGAGCAGTTCTTC.

Note on this clone: The junction departs from the called germline gene at one end, perhaps through a read error. The chain employs TRBV7-7 and TRBJ2-1, with D perhaps assigned TRBD1 or TRBD2 (5 bases each). Germline V CDR1 and CDR2: SSHAT, FNYEAQ (reference sequence). The CDR3 length is 13 residues. The CDR3 DNA follows: TGTGCTAGCAGCTTAGCAGGGAGCAATGAGCAGTTCTTC. It translates to CASSLAGSNEQFF.

In its sample, this clone was seen a few times. As DNA, the CDR3 is TGTGCCAGCAGCCCCCGCGCTAGCGGGATCCAGGGTGAGCAGTTCTTC. It encodes CASSPRASGIQGEQFF. V gene TRBV7-9 combines with J gene TRBJ2-1; TRBD2 aligns across 9 bases. With 5 bases clipped from V and 9 bases from J, the junction kept 14 bases outside the gene matches. Looked up from germline, CDR1 is SEHNR and CDR2 is FQNEAQ (reference sequence). The CDR3 totals 16 residues. Variable domain in full (rest from reference TRBV7-9 and TRBJ2-1): DTGVSQNPRHKITKRGQNVTFRCDPISEHNRLYWYRQTLGQGPEFLTYFQNEAQLEKSRLLSDRFSAERPKGSFSTLEIQRTEQGDSAMYLCASSPRASGIQGEQFFGPGTRLTVL.

The chain links TRBV6-6 to TRBJ2-7; a possible D gene is TRBD2 (5 bases). Germline values: CDR1 MNHNY, CDR2 SVGAGI (reference sequence). Trimming took 2 bases from V and 7 from J, leaving 12 bases between them. CDR3 size: 13 residues. The CDR3 loop reads CASSYLAPGEQYF. The DNA of the CDR3 is TGTGCCAGCAGTTACCTAGCTCCGGGTGAGCAGTACTTC.

The chain is built from TRBV30 and TRBJ1-2; tentatively, D is TRBD1 (6 bases). V dropped 8 bases and J dropped 7 bases, with 17 bases sitting between them. The germline CDR1 and CDR2 sequences are GTSNPN and SVGIG (reference sequence). There are 12 residues in the CDR3. CDR3 sequence reads: CAQTRGSSGYTF. The CDR3 DNA reads as TGTGCCCAAACCAGGGGAAGCAGTGGCTACACCTTC.

This chain connects TRBV7-2 to TRBJ2-7, with TRBD2 matching over 9 bases. The trim removed 3 bases at V and 9 bases at J, leaving 6 bases unmatched. Germline V gene data show CDR1 as SGHTA and CDR2 as FQGNSA. This CDR3 is built from 13 residues. Here the CDR3 DNA reads TGTGCCAGCAGCTTGCTAGGCGGGGGGGTGCAGTACTTC. Translating gives CASSLLGGGVQYF. Variable domain in full (rest from reference TRBV7-2 and TRBJ2-7): GAGVSQSPSNKVTEKGKDVELRCDPISGHTALYWYRQSLGQGLEFLIYFQGNSAPDKSGLPSDRFSAERTGGSVSTLTIQRTQQEDSAVYLCASSLLGGGVQYFGPGTRLTVT.

The chain is built from TRBV7-2 and TRBJ2-3; 9 bases map to TRBD2. The V and J ends lost 5 bases and 0 bases, in that order; junction bases with no gene match: 6. CDR3 length equals 16 residues. Per germline, CDR1 SGHTA and CDR2 FQGNSA. In nucleotides, the CDR3 is TGTGCCAGCAGCACCTCTAGCGGGGCAAGCACAGATACGCAGTATTTT. Protein product: CASSTSSGASTDTQYF.

The chain has TRBV7-9 and TRBJ1-2; D uncertain. The CDR3 loop spans 11 amino acids. V lost 5 bases and J lost 6, with 7 bases in between. Germline V CDR1 and CDR2: SEHNR, FQNEAQ (reference sequence). In nucleotides, the CDR3 is TGTGCCAGCAGCAACTCGCATGGCTACACCTTC. Protein: CASSNSHGYTF.

This clone came up a few times. The gene calls are TRBV29-1 and TRBJ2-2; 9 nucleotides align to TRBD1. After removal of 7 bases from V and 7 bases from J, the junction contained 13 bases not matched to a gene. There are 15 residues in the CDR3. The germline CDR1 and CDR2 sequences are SQVTM and ANQGSEA. The CDR3 DNA is TGCAGCGCCGCGACGCTGACAGGGGGTGACGGGGAGCTGTTTTTT. It translates to CSAATLTGGDGELFF.

V usage is TRBV30 and J usage is TRBJ2-3; 9 bases map to TRBD1. Germline V CDR1 and CDR2: GTSNPN, SVGIG (reference sequence). CDR3 size: 14 residues. V trimming: 3 bases; J trimming: 6 bases; junction bases outside the gene matches: 7. DNA of the CDR3: TGTGCCTGGAGCCCCGGGACAGGGACCGATACGCAGTATTTT. It codes for CAWSPGTGTDTQYF.

The J gene is TRBJ2-4, the V gene TRBV2, with a weak D call TRBD1 (5 bases). Trimming pared 10 bases from V and 0 bases from J, leaving 16 bases between. The CDR3 covers 15 residues. The germline V gene has CDR1 SNHLY and CDR2 FYNNEI. As DNA, the CDR3 is TGTGCCACCAACAGGATCTCCACAGCCAAAAACATTCAGTACTTC. Translation gives CATNRISTAKNIQYF.

This clone has only a few counts. This CDR3 reads CASSESERGVSWQFF. The CDR3 DNA reads as TGTGCCAGCAGTGAGAGCGAGCGGGGGGTGTCCTGGCAGTTCTTC. The V gene is TRBV2, the J gene TRBJ2-1; 9 bases match TRBD2. Germline lookup yields CDR1 SNHLY and CDR2 FYNNEI. CDR3 length: 15 amino acids. The junction had 12 bases not matched to a gene; V was cut back by 3 bases and J by 12 bases. Drawing the rest from reference TRBV2 and TRBJ2-1, the complete variable domain is EPEVTQTPSHQVTQMGQEVILRCVPISNHLYFYWYRQILGQKVEFLVSFYNNEISEKSEIFDDQFSVERPDGSNFTLKIRSTKLEDSAMYFCASSESERGVSWQFFGPGTRLTVL.

The genes are TRBV7-3 and TRBJ2-1; possibly TRBD1 for D (6 bases). This CDR3 has 14 amino acids. V shed 3 bases and J shed 4 bases, with 10 bases lying between them. Germline V CDR1 and CDR2: SGHTA, FQGTGA. The CDR3 is CASSFGGQYNEQFF. The CDR3, as DNA: TGTGCCAGCAGCTTTGGGGGCCAGTACAATGAGCAGTTCTTC.

This clone has a handful of counts. This chain joins TRBV5-6 and TRBJ2-7; D is unresolved. In germline, CDR1 is SGHDT, CDR2 YYEEEE. The CDR3 extends over 11 amino acids. Trimming took 3 bases from V and 5 from J, leaving 6 bases between them. The CDR3 DNA sequence: TGTGCCAGCAGCTCGTATCACGAGCAGTACTTC. It specifies CASSSYHEQYF.